The T cell receptor beta chain under discussion was sequenced for a study of Ad26.COV2.S vaccination and SARS-CoV-2 variants. Study at large: Of the COV1001 trial arms, the Ad26.COV2.S arm included the donor. Each vaccinee took Ad26.COV2.S intramuscularly, once or twice 56 days apart. Study findings and constraints: Total responses of T cells may have been underestimated by the analyses of TCR breadth and depth.

Specified treatment: roughly 19 received Ad26.COV2.S at low or high dose, single or two shots; about 5 received placebo; per-sample allocation not given. Repertoires come from day 63 after the first vaccine or placebo injection. An Ad26 vector that expressed Wuhan-strain SARS-CoV-2 spike constituted the vaccine. The germline gives CDR1 MGHDK, CDR2 SYGVNS. This CDR3 is built from 15 residues. Losses at the gene ends were 5 bases for V and 3 bases for J; bases not matched to a gene: 7. Assay used: immunoSEQ multiplex PCR; TCRdb lists only in-frame clones, some missing. The sample has more than 400,000 clones, roughly 88% seen once. This clone was observed once. Its matching antigen is unknown.

This sequence joins TRBV25-1 and TRBJ1-5, with 7 bases lining up with TRBD1. Sequencing used peripheral blood, obtained in a trial of Ad26.COV2.S vaccine versus placebo. The sequence derives from a person aged 18 to 65 who received the Ad26.COV2.S COVID-19 vaccine or a placebo. In DNA form, the CDR3 reads TGTGCCAGCAGTTGGGCAGGGGGTCCCAATCAGCCCCAGCATTTT. Its protein is CASSWAGGPNQPQHF. Full variable domain (rest looked up from reference TRBV25-1 and TRBJ1-5): EADIYQTPRYLVIGTGKKITLECSQTMGHDKMYWYQQDPGMELHLIHYSYGVNSTEKGDLSSESTVSRIRTEHFPLTLESARPSHTSQYLCASSWAGGPNQPQHFGDGTRLSIL.